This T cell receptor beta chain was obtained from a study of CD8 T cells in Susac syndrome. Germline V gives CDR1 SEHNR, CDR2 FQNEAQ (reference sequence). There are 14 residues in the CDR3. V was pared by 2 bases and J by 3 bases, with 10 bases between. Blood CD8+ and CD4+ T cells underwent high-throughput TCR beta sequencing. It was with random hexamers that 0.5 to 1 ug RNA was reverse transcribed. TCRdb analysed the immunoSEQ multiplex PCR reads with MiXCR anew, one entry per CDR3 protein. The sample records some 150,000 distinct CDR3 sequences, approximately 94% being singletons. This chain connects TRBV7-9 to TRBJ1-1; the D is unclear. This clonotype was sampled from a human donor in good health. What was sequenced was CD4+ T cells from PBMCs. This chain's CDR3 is CASSLMDQDTEAFF. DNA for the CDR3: TGTGCCAGCAGCTTAATGGATCAGGACACTGAAGCTTTCTTT.